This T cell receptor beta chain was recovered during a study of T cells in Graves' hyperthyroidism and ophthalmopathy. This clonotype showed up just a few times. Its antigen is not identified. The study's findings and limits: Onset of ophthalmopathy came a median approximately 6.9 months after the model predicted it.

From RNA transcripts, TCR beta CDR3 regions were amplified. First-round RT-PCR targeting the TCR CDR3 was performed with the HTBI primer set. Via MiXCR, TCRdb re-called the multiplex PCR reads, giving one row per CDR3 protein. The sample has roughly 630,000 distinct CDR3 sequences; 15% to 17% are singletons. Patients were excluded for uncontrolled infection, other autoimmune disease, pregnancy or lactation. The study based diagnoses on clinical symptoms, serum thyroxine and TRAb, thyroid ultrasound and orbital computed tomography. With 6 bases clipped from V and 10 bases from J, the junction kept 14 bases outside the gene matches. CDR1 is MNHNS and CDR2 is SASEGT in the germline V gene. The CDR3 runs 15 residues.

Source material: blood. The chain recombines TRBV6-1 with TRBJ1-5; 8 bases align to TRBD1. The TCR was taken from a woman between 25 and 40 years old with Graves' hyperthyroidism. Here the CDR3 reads CASRGRQGQGTPQHF. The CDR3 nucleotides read TGTGCCAGCAGAGGCCGACAGGGGCAAGGAACTCCCCAGCATTTT.